These T cell receptor beta chains were read from a single sample in a study of Tregs in tolerant kidney transplant recipients. TCRdb's copy holds only in-frame clones and misses some; the assay was immunoSEQ multiplex PCR. In the table there are about 64,000 clones, about 87% of which are singletons. The sample in question was CD4+ T cells from blood (PBMCs), obtained 6 months after the transplant. The receptor source for this set is a human patient who received a combined kidney and bone marrow transplant. T cells may partly derive from the graft donor. Each CDR3 is given with its conserved first and last residue. A D gene is named only where the DNA matches it firmly. Clone size appears in some rows only: once, few, many, or a class for an expanded clone.

V	length	D	J	size	CDR3	DNA
TRBV19	15	TRBD1	TRBJ1-2	NA	CASSVYRDRGPGYTF	TGTGCCAGTAGTGTATACCGGGACAGGGGGCCTGGCTACACCTTC
TRBV4-1	19	TRBD2	TRBJ2-2	NA	CASSQVVLAGGFRTGELFF	TGCGCCAGCAGCCAAGTAGTACTAGCGGGAGGGTTTAGAACCGGGGAGCTGTTTTTT
TRBV11-2	15	NA	TRBJ2-2	NA	CASSFQRALTGELFF	TGTGCCAGCAGCTTTCAGCGGGCCCTAACCGGGGAGCTGTTTTTT
TRBV7-3	15	NA	TRBJ1-4	few	CASSRSGATNEKLFF	TGTGCCAGCAGCAGATCAGGGGCAACTAATGAAAAACTGTTTTTT
TRBV7-2	15	NA	TRBJ2-1	NA	CASSFEGNSYNEQFF	TGTGCCAGCAGCTTCGAGGGTAACTCCTACAATGAGCAGTTCTTC
TRBV4-1	16	TRBD2	TRBJ2-7	NA	CASSQVLAGGSYEQYF	TGCGCCAGCAGCCAAGTACTAGCGGGAGGGTCCTACGAGCAGTACTTC
TRBV10-3	15	TRBD1	TRBJ1-2	NA	CAISEGTGDNYGYTF	TGTGCCATCAGTGAAGGGACAGGGGATAACTATGGCTACACCTTC
TRBV10-3	13	NA	TRBJ1-1	NA	CAISAEMNTEAFF	TGTGCCATCAGTGCGGAGATGAACACTGAAGCTTTCTTT
TRBV18	14	NA	TRBJ1-4	NA	CASSPPGDNEKLFF	TGTGCCAGCTCACCCCCGGGGGATAATGAAAAACTGTTTTTT
TRBV25-1	13	NA	TRBJ2-7	NA	CATSRNGNYEQYF	TGTGCCACCTCGAGGAACGGGAACTACGAGCAGTACTTC
TRBV11-2	16	NA	TRBJ2-5	NA	CASSTTTGWAGETQYF	TGTGCCAGCAGCACAACTACCGGGTGGGCGGGAGAGACCCAGTACTTC
TRBV18	15	NA	TRBJ1-4	once	CASSPLSTGNEKLFF	TGTGCCAGCTCACCACTTAGTACCGGTAATGAAAAACTGTTTTTT
TRBV28	19	TRBD2	TRBJ2-1	NA	CASSLPPSGGDQGYNEQFF	TGTGCCAGCAGTTTACCCCCTAGCGGGGGAGACCAAGGATACAATGAGCAGTTCTTC
TRBV10-3	12	TRBD1	TRBJ2-1	NA	CAYGTVYNEQFF	TGTGCCTACGGGACAGTTTACAATGAGCAGTTCTTC
TRBV19	14	NA	TRBJ2-2	NA	CASSSPGNTGELFF	TGTGCCAGTAGTTCTCCCGGGAACACCGGGGAGCTGTTTTTT
TRBV2	14	TRBD1	TRBJ1-2	once	CASVDRVLNYGYTF	TGTGCCAGCGTAGACAGGGTTTTAAACTATGGCTACACCTTC
TRBV15	13	TRBD2	TRBJ2-1	once	CATRSGRPNEQFF	TGTGCCACCCGGAGCGGGAGGCCCAATGAGCAGTTCTTC
TRBV7-3	17	TRBD1	TRBJ2-3	NA	CASSLTPGQGATDTQYF	TGTGCCAGCAGCTTAACGCCGGGCCAGGGGGCCACAGATACGCAGTATTTT
TRBV5-1	18	TRBD2	TRBJ2-2	once	CASKPTPLAGGRTGELFF	TGCGCCAGCAAACCAACCCCCCTAGCGGGAGGGCGCACCGGGGAGCTGTTTTTT
TRBV9	14	NA	TRBJ1-3	NA	CASSAQVTGNTIYF	TGTGCCAGCAGCGCACAGGTCACTGGAAACACCATATATTTT
TRBV6-1	14	NA	TRBJ2-5	NA	CASSEGHYRETQYF	TGTGCCAGCAGTGAAGGTCACTACCGGGAGACCCAGTACTTC
TRBV5-1	13	NA	TRBJ1-5	NA	CASREYSNQPQHF	TGCGCCAGCCGGGAGTATAGCAATCAGCCCCAGCATTTT
TRBV29-1	14	TRBD1	TRBJ1-2	NA	CSVTTGGLGYGYTF	TGCAGCGTTACCACAGGGGGTCTTGGCTATGGCTACACCTTC
TRBV5-6	17	TRBD1	TRBJ2-7	NA	CASSLTSPGTGTYEQYF	TGTGCCAGCAGCTTGACAAGCCCCGGGACAGGAACCTACGAGCAGTACTTC
TRBV12-5	23	TRBD1	TRBJ2-2	NA	CASGLYYLRLTGPRNSNTGELFF	TGTGCTAGTGGTTTGTATTATCTTAGGCTGACAGGGCCCAGAAACTCGAACACCGGGGAGCTGTTTTTT
TRBV6-5	15	TRBD1	TRBJ1-2	NA	CASSNPTGGYYGYTF	TGTGCCAGCAGTAACCCGACAGGGGGCTACTATGGCTACACCTTC
TRBV7-9	15	NA	TRBJ1-2	NA	CASSLAGASNYGYTF	TGTGCCAGCAGCTTAGCAGGGGCGTCTAACTATGGCTACACCTTC
TRBV18	16	NA	TRBJ1-3	NA	CASSPQRSSSGNTIYF	TGTGCCAGCTCACCGCAGCGATCTTCCTCTGGAAACACCATATATTTT
TRBV4-2	16	NA	TRBJ2-7	NA	CASSQDLGDSSYEQYF	TGTGCCAGCAGCCAAGATCTTGGGGACTCGTCCTACGAGCAGTACTTC
TRBV7-6	17	TRBD1	TRBJ2-1	NA	CASSWRPGQGAPGEQFF	TGTGCCAGCAGCTGGCGACCGGGACAGGGGGCGCCCGGTGAGCAGTTCTTC
TRBV7-8	16	NA	TRBJ1-6	NA	CASSLVSRGMSSPLHF	TGTGCCAGCAGCTTAGTCTCCAGGGGAATGAGTTCACCCCTCCACTTT
TRBV28	13	NA	TRBJ2-1	NA	CASGWTDNNEQFF	TGTGCCAGCGGTTGGACAGACAACAATGAGCAGTTCTTC
TRBV11-3	13	NA	TRBJ2-7	NA	CASSLSGNHEQYF	TGTGCCAGCTCTTTATCAGGGAACCACGAGCAGTACTTC
TRBV5-1	15	TRBD1	TRBJ2-2	once	CASSSDRGDTGELFF	TGCGCCAGCAGCAGTGACAGGGGGGACACCGGGGAGCTGTTTTTT
TRBV7-2	15	TRBD1	TRBJ1-2	NA	CASNPKGQGAGGYTF	TGTGCCAGCAACCCGAAGGGGCAGGGGGCGGGAGGCTACACCTTC
TRBV2	15	NA	TRBJ2-7	few	CASSEDDPIWRAQYF	TGTGCCAGCAGTGAAGACGACCCAATCTGGCGGGCGCAGTACTTC
TRBV6-5	14	NA	TRBJ2-7	NA	CASSYIQGSYEQYF	TGTGCCAGCAGTTACATTCAGGGGTCCTACGAGCAGTACTTC
TRBV6-5	15	TRBD1	TRBJ1-2	NA	CASRRTGTGDYGYTF	TGTGCCAGCAGACGGACCGGGACAGGGGACTATGGCTACACCTTC
TRBV11-3	14	TRBD2	TRBJ2-7	once	CASSLGGVAGEQYF	TGTGCCAGCAGCTTAGGAGGAGTAGCGGGGGAGCAGTACTTC
TRBV30	14	TRBD1	TRBJ1-5	NA	CAWSVSGGKQPQHF	TGTGCCTGGAGTGTTTCAGGGGGCAAACAGCCCCAGCATTTT
TRBV19	17	TRBD2	TRBJ2-7	NA	CASSTTLLAGGPYEQYF	TGTGCCAGTAGTACGACACTACTAGCGGGAGGCCCCTACGAGCAGTACTTC
TRBV2	21	TRBD2	TRBJ2-4	NA	CASRDARIAGGLLSAKNIQYF	TGTGCCAGCAGAGACGCCCGAATAGCGGGAGGGCTACTTTCGGCCAAAAACATTCAGTACTTC